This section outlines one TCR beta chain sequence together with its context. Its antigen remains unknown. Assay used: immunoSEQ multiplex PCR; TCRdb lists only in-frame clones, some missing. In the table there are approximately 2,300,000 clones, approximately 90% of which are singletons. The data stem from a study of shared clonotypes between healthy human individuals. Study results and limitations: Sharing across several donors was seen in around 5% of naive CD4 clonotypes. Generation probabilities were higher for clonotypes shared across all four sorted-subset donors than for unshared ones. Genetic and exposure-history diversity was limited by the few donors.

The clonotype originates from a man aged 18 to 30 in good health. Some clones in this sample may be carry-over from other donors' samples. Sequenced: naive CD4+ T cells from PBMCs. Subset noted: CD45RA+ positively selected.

CDR3 amino acids: CAWSRVRDIQYF. CDR3 DNA sequence: TGTGCCTGGAGTCGAGTGAGGGACATTCAGTACTTC. V usage is TRBV30 and J usage is TRBJ2-4; D perhaps matches TRBD2 (5 bases). Per germline, CDR1 GTSNPN and CDR2 SVGIG (reference sequence). The CDR3 totals 12 residues. Trimming removed 2 bases from V and 8 bases from J, with 10 bases in between.